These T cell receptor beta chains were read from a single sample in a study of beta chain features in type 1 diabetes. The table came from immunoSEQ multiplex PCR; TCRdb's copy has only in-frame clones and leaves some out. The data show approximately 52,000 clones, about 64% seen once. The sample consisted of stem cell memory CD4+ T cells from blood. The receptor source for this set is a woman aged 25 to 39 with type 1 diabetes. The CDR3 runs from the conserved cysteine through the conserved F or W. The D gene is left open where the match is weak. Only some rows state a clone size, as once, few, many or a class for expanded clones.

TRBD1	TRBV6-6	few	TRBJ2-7	CASTKDRDEQYF	TGTGCCAGCACCAAGGACAGGGATGAGCAGTACTTC
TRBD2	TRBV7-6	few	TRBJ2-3	CASSLRRGLAGDPTDTQYF	TGTGCCAGCAGCTTACGAAGGGGACTAGCGGGAGACCCCACAGATACGCAGTATTTT
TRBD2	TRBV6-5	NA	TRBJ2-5	CASSLGTSGQETQYF	TGTGCCAGCAGCCTCGGGACTAGCGGTCAAGAGACCCAGTACTTC
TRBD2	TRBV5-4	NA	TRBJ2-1	CASTPTSGYSSYNEQFF	TGTGCCAGCACACCTACTAGCGGATATAGCTCCTACAATGAGCAGTTCTTC
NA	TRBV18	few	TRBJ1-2	CASSPPSAGNYGYTF	TGTGCCAGCTCACCACCATCAGCAGGGAACTATGGCTACACCTTC
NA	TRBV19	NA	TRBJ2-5	CASSISGLETQYF	TGTGCCAGTAGTATATCAGGGCTGGAGACCCAGTACTTC
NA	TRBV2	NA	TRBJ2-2	CASSDSTGELFF	TGTGCCAGCAGTGACAGCACCGGGGAGCTGTTTTTT
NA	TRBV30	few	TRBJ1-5	CAWSSDSPDQPQHF	TGTGCCTGGAGTTCGGACAGTCCGGATCAGCCCCAGCATTTT
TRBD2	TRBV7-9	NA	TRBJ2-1	CASRLSGAGYNEQFF	TGTGCCAGCAGGCTAAGCGGGGCGGGGTACAATGAGCAGTTCTTC
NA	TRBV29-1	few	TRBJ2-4	CSVEDSPQNIQYF	TGCAGCGTTGAAGATAGTCCGCAAAACATTCAGTACTTC
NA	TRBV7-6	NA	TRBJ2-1	CASSQALHNEQFF	TGTGCCAGCAGCCAGGCGCTGCACAATGAGCAGTTCTTC
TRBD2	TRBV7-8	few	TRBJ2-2	CASSSRLGTSGNTGELFF	TGTGCCAGCAGCTCCCGACTGGGGACTAGCGGGAACACCGGGGAGCTGTTTTTT
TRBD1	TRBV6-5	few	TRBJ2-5	CASTRGRGLVETQYF	TGTGCCAGCACCCGGGGCAGGGGGCTCGTAGAGACCCAGTACTTC
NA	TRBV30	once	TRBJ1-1	CAWRHGGPNTEAFF	TGTGCCTGGAGACATGGGGGCCCTAACACTGAAGCTTTCTTT
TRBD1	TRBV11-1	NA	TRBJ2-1	CASSKARDRGYNEQFF	TGTGCCAGCAGCAAAGCCCGGGACAGGGGCTACAATGAGCAGTTCTTC
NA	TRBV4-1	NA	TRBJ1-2	CASSQASEGSYGYTF	TGCGCCAGCAGCCAAGCTTCCGAGGGATCCTATGGCTACACCTTC
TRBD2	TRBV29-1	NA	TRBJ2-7	CSFEREGLHEQYF	TGCAGCTTCGAGCGGGAGGGCCTCCACGAGCAGTACTTC
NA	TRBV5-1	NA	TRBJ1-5	CASSLGGRTNQPQHF	TGCGCCAGCAGCTTGGGAGGCAGGACAAATCAGCCCCAGCATTTT
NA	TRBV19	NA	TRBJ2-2	CASSSLSGDTGELFF	TGTGCCAGTAGTTCCCTCTCGGGAGACACCGGGGAGCTGTTTTTT
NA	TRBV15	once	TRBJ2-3	CATRWESSTDTQYF	TGTGCCACCAGGTGGGAGTCTAGCACAGATACGCAGTATTTT
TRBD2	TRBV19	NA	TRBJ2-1	CASSTGTSGRTHNEQFF	TGTGCCAGTAGTACTGGGACTAGCGGGAGAACACACAATGAGCAGTTCTTC
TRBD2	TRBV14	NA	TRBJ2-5	CASSPLAGGIGETQYF	TGTGCCAGCAGCCCTCTAGCGGGAGGAATTGGGGAGACCCAGTACTTC